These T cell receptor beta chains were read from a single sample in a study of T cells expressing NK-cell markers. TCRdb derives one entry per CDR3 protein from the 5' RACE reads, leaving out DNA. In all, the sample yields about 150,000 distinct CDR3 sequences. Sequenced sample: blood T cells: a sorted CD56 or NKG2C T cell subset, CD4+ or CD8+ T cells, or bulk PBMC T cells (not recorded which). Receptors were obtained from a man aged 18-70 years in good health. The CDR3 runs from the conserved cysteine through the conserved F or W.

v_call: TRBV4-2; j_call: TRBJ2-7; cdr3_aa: CASSQSGTSGYEQYF
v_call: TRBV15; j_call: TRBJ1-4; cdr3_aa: CATSSLGTATNEKLFF
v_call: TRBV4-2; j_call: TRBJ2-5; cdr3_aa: CASSQISGGAGLETQYF
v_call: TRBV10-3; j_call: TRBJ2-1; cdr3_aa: CATQWTIDEQFF
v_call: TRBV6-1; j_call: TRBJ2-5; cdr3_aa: CASSTGQGGLWTQYF
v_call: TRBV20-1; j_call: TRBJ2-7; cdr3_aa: CSARDLASGDAYEQYF
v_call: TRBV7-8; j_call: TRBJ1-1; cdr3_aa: CASSKYGGQWGSEAFF
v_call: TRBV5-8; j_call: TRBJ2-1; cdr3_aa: CATTPSPYNEQFF
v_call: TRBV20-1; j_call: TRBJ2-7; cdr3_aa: CSASGGGHYEQYF
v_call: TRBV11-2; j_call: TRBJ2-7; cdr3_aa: CASRSRDRETYEQYF
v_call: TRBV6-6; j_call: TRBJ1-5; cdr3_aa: CASSQTDQPQHF
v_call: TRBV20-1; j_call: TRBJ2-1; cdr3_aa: CSARDRGAGMVDEQFF
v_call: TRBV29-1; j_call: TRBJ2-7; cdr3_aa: CSVEVSFGYEQYF
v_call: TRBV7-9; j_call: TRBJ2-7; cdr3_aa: CASSATSATSSYEQYF
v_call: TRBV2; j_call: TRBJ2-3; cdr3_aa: CASSVLSSGTGGIDTQYF
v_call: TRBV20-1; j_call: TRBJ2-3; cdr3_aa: CSATGAGSGLIADTQYF
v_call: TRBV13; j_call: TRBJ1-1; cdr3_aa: CASSFRTGMNTEAFF
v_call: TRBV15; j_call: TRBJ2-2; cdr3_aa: CATSSTGGLNTGELFF